This TCR beta chain comes out of a study of blood T cell repertoires in COVID-19. Whole-study context: PBMCs, B-cell-depleted T cells, or T cells were the source of the cDNA or gDNA that made up the material.

This clone was detected only once. This CDR3 spans 15 amino acids. Trimming removed 0 bases at V and 7 bases at J, with 13 bases between. CDR1 and CDR2 (germline): SGHRS, YFSETQ. Method: immunoSEQ multiplex PCR; TCRdb's copy keeps in-frame clones and lacks some. The sample has fewer than 250,000 clones, around 81% seen once. V gene TRBV5-1 combines with J gene TRBJ1-4; D might be TRBD1 (5 bases). The specimen was peripheral blood. The sequence came from a man aged 55 to 70 with COVID-19, enrolled during active disease. This CDR3 is CASSLVGQGIEKLFF. The CDR3 coding sequence is TGCGCCAGCAGCTTGGTGGGGCAGGGTATTGAAAAACTGTTTTTT. Based on the CDR3 plus reference TRBV5-1 and TRBJ1-4, the full variable domain is KAGVTQTPRYLIKTRGQQVTLSCSPISGHRSVSWYQQTPGQGLQFLFEYFSETQRNKGNFPGRFSGRQFSNSRSEMNVSTLELGDSALYLCASSLVGQGIEKLFFGSGTQLSVL.